The 4 T cell receptor beta chains given below trace back to one sample, sequenced in a study of early T cells in non-severe SARS-CoV-2 infection. TCRdb reanalysed the 5' RACE reads using MiXCR and keeps one entry per CDR3 protein. This table holds tens of thousands of distinct CDR3 sequences, 10% to 15% found once. The sample in question was whole blood, obtained at baseline. Receptors originate from an adult who was a healthcare worker with PCR-confirmed SARS-CoV-2 infection or an uninfected control (not recorded which).

This clonotype turned up a few times. The V call is TRBV27, the J call TRBJ1-6; D remains unclear. The germline gives CDR1 MNHEY, CDR2 SMNVEV (reference sequence). This CDR3 is built from 14 residues. Trimming took 2 bases from V and 8 from J, leaving 10 bases between them. In DNA form, the CDR3 reads TGTGCCAGCAGTTTAGAATCGGGGTATTCACCCCTCCACTTT. The encoded protein is CASSLESGYSPLHF.

The V and J genes are TRBV27 and TRBJ1-6; no firm D call. V was cut by 3 bases and J by 7 bases, with 10 bases left in between. CDR1 is MNHEY, CDR2 SMNVEV, per germline (reference sequence). This CDR3 region has 14 residues. CDR3 protein: CASSLAQSNSPLHF. CDR3 DNA: TGTGCCAGCAGTTTGGCACAGTCGAATTCACCCCTCCACTTT.

In this sample, this clonotype turned up many times. V is TRBV11-2 and J is TRBJ2-2, with TRBD2 matching over 12 bases. The germline CDR1 and CDR2 sequences are SGHAT and FQNNGV. Trimming at V came to 3 bases and at J to 5 bases, leaving 1 base not matched to a gene. The CDR3 totals 15 residues. This chain's CDR3 is CASSLTSGSTGELFF. The CDR3 nucleotides are TGTGCCAGCAGCTTGACTAGCGGGAGTACCGGGGAGCTGTTTTTT. The full variable domain, rest sourced from reference TRBV11-2 and TRBJ2-2, is EAGVAQSPRYKIIEKRQSVAFWCNPISGHATLYWYQQILGQGPKLLIQFQNNGVVDDSQLPKDRFSAERLKGVDSTLKIQPAKLEDSAVYLCASSLTSGSTGELFFGEGSRLTVL.

The sample holds many counts of this clonotype. The V gene is TRBV5-6, the J gene TRBJ1-6, with a possible D match to TRBD1 (5 bases). V dropped 7 bases and J dropped 10 bases, with 18 bases sitting between them. Per germline, CDR1 SGHDT and CDR2 YYEEEE. The CDR3 extends over 14 amino acids. Here the CDR3 DNA reads TGTGCCAGCGGCCCTGGGGTCGGGGGATCACCCCTCCACTTT. Translation: CASGPGVGGSPLHF.